What follows are 10 T cell receptor beta chains derived from one specimen sequenced in a study of blood T cells in healthy people across ages. PCR was performed a second time for about 7 to 12 cycles using a sample-barcoded 5' primer and a J-beta primer mix. TCRdb analysed the 5' RACE reads with MiXCR anew, one entry per CDR3 protein. Of hundreds of thousands of distinct CDR3 sequences in the sample, roughly 50% were seen once. The sample was blood. These receptors were obtained from a man between 40 and 49 years old in good health.

The chain recombines TRBV5-6 with TRBJ2-3; 9 bases align to TRBD1. The CDR3 sequence is 15 residues long. Germline assignment: CDR1 SGHDT and CDR2 YYEEEE. V shed 4 bases, J shed 3 bases, and the junction held 6 bases outside the gene matches. The CDR3 spells CASSPFGTGTDTQYF. CDR3 in DNA: TGTGCCAGCAGCCCATTCGGGACAGGGACAGATACGCAGTATTTT.

This rearrangement joins TRBV27 to TRBJ2-7; perhaps TRBD1 as D (5 bases). Germline CDR1 is MNHEY and CDR2 is SMNVEV (reference sequence). The CDR3 runs to 14 residues. V lost 5 bases, J lost 0 bases, and 11 bases lay in between. This CDR3 reads CASSDRMSSYEQYF. In DNA, the CDR3 is TGTGCCAGCAGTGACAGAATGAGCTCCTACGAGCAGTACTTC.

The chain links TRBV25-1 to TRBJ1-6; 8 nucleotides line up with TRBD1. The V and J ends lost 4 bases and 4 bases, in that order; junction bases with no gene match: 15. Germline CDR1 is MGHDK and CDR2 is SYGVNS. The CDR3 covers 19 residues. DNA for the CDR3: TGTGCCAGCAGTGCCACCGGGACGACAGGGGCCGTTTATAATTCACCCCTCCACTTT. Protein product: CASSATGTTGAVYNSPLHF.

The rearrangement uses TRBV30 and TRBJ1-2, with D unclear. The CDR3 totals 15 residues. The germline gives CDR1 GTSNPN, CDR2 SVGIG (reference sequence). The V gene lost 2 bases and the J gene lost 4 bases, with 17 bases spanning the gap. The CDR3 sequence: CAWSYEIRKGYGYTF. In DNA, the CDR3 is TGTGCCTGGAGTTATGAGATCCGGAAAGGCTATGGCTACACCTTC.

The rearrangement links TRBV20-1 to TRBJ2-5, with TRBD2 matching over 10 bases. The V segment lost 6 bases and the J segment 5 bases; nucleotides outside the gene matches: 12. CDR3 length: 15 amino acids. From germline, CDR1 is DFQATT and CDR2 SNEGSKA (reference sequence). The DNA of the CDR3 is TGCAGTGCCACATCGCCTAGCGGGGGTCGGGAGACCCAGTACTTC. This sequence encodes CSATSPSGGRETQYF.

V usage is TRBV3-1 and J usage is TRBJ1-2; D ambiguous. The germline V and J ends were trimmed by 0 bases and 4 bases, with 6 bases remaining between them. This CDR3 is built from 13 residues. Per the germline V gene, CDR1 is LGHDT and CDR2 is YNNKEL (reference sequence). CDR3 bases: TGTGCCAGCAGCCAAGATACAGTCTATGGCTACACCTTC. Amino acid sequence: CASSQDTVYGYTF.

This clonotype appeared once. The rearrangement links TRBV5-1 to TRBJ2-6; no firm D call. V shed 0 bases and J shed 0 bases, with 10 bases lying between them. Germline V gene data show CDR1 as SGHRS and CDR2 as YFSETQ. The CDR3 runs 17 residues. The CDR3 nucleotides are TGCGCCAGCAGCTTGGATTTATCGGTCTCTGGGGCCAACGTCCTGACTTTC. This gives the protein CASSLDLSVSGANVLTF.

In this sample, this clonotype turned up a few times. The chain uses TRBV29-1 and TRBJ2-1; TRBD1 might be the D (6 bases). The CDR3 has 12 residues. Deletions cut 8 bases from V and 9 bases from J, with 17 bases between. CDR1 and CDR2 from the germline V gene are SQVTM and ANQGSEA. The CDR3 nucleotides are TGCAGCCCCAGGGGCCACGCGGGTGAGCAGTTCTTC. The encoded protein is CSPRGHAGEQFF.

The V call is TRBV20-1, the J call TRBJ2-1; 7 bases agree with TRBD1. The better agreement between TRBJ2-7 and the DNA end casts doubt on the J call. Germline CDR1 is DFQATT and CDR2 is SNEGSKA (reference sequence). This CDR3 is 15 amino acids long. Here the CDR3 reads CSANNRGTTYNEQYF. The CDR3 DNA is TGCAGTGCTAACAACAGGGGCACAACCTACAATGAGCAGTACTTC.

This clonotype was observed a few times. The rearrangement uses TRBV27 and TRBJ2-7; tentative D call: TRBD2 (5 bases). V gave up 2 bases and J gave up 7 bases, with 18 bases separating them. This CDR3 spans 15 amino acids. CDR1 and CDR2 (germline): MNHEY, SMNVEV (reference sequence). The CDR3 DNA reads TGTGCCAGCAGTTTAATTTCGGGAACGTCTGGGGAGCAGTACTTC. This translates into CASSLISGTSGEQYF.